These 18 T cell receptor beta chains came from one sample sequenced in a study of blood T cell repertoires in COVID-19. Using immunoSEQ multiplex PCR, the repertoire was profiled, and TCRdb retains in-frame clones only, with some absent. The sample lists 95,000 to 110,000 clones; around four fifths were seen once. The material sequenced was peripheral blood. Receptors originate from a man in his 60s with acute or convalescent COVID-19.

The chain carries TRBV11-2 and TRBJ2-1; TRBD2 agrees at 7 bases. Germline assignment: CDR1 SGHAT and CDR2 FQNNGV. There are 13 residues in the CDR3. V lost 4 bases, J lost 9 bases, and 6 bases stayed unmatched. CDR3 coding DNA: TGTGCCAGCAGCTCCCGACTAGCTAGTGAGCAGTTCTTC. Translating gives CASSSRLASEQFF.

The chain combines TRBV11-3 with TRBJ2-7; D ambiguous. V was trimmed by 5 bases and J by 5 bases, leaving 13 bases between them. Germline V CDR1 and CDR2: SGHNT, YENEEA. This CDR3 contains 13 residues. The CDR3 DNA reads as TGTGCCAGCAGCCCATCCGGTTTCGACGAGCAGTACTTC. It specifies CASSPSGFDEQYF.

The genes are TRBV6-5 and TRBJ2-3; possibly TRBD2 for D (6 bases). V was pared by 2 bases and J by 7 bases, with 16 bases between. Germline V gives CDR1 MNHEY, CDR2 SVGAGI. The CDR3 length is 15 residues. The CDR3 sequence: CASSYRGTSGHTQYF. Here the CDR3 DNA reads TGTGCCAGCAGTTACCGCGGGACTTCAGGACATACGCAGTATTTT.

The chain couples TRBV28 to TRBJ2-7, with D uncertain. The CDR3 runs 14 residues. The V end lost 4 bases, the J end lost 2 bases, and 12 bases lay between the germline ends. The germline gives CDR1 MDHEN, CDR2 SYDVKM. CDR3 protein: CASSSRVFAYEQYF. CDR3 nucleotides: TGTGCCAGCAGTTCCCGGGTCTTTGCCTACGAGCAGTACTTC. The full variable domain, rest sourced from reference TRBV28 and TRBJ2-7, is DVKVTQSSRYLVKRTGEKVFLECVQDMDHENMFWYRQDPGLGLRLIYFSYDVKMKEKGDIPEGYSVSREKKERFSLILESASTNQTSMYLCASSSRVFAYEQYFGPGTRLTVT.

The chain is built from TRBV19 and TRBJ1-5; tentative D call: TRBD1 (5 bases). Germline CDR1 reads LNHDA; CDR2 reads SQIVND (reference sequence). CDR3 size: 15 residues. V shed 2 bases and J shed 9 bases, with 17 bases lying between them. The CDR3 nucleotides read TGTGCCAGTAGTATACACCCAGGGTCTCCGGGGCCCCAGCATTTT. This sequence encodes CASSIHPGSPGPQHF.

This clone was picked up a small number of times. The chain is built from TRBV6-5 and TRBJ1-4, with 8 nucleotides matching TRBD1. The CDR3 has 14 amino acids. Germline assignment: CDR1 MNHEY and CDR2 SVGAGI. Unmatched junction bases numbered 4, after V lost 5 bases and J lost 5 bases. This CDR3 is CASSQGQENEKLFF. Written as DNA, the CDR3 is TGTGCCAGCAGTCAGGGACAGGAGAATGAAAAACTGTTTTTT.

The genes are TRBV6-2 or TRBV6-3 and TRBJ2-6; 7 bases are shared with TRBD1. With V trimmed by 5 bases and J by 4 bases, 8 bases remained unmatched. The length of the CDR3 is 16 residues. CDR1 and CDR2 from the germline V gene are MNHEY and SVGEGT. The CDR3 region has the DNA TGTGCCAGCAGTCTTGACACAGGGGTGGGGGCCAACGTCCTGACTTTC. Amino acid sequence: CASSLDTGVGANVLTF.

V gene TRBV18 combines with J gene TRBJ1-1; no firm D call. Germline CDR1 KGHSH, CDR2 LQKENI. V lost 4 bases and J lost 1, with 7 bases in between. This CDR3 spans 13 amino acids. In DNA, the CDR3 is TGTGCCAGCTCACAAACAGAGAACACTGAAGCTTTCTTT. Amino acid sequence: CASSQTENTEAFF.

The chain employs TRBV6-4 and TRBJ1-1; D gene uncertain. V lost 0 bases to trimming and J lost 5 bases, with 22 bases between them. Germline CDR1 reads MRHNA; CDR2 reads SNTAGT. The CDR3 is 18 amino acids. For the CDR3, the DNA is TGTGCCAGCAGTGACTCGAGTTTTATTGGGAGGCTTGGGACTGAAGCTTTCTTT. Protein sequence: CASSDSSFIGRLGTEAFF.

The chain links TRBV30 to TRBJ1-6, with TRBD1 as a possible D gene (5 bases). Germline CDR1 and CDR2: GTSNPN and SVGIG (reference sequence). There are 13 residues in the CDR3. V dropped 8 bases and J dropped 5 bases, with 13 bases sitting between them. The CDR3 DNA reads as TGTGCCCTGGCAGGGCAGCATAATTCACCCCTCCACTTT. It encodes CALAGQHNSPLHF.

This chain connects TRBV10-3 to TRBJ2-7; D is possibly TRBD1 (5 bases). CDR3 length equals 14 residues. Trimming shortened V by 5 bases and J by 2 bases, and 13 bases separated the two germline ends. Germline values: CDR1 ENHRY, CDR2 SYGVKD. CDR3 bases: TGTGCCATCAGTTTTGGCAGGGAAGCCTACGAGCAGTACTTC. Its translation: CAISFGREAYEQYF.

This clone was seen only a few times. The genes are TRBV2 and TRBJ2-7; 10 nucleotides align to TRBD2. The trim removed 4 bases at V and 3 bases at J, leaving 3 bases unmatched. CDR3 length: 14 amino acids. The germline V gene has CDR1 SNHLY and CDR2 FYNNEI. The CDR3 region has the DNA TGTGCCAGCAGTGTAGGACTAGCGGTCTACGAGCAGTACTTC. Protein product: CASSVGLAVYEQYF.

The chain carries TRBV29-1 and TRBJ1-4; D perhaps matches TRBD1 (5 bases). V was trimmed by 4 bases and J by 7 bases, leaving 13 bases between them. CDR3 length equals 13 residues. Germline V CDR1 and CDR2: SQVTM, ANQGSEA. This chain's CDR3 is CSVVVQGFEKLFF. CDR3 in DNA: TGCAGCGTTGTGGTCCAGGGCTTTGAAAAACTGTTTTTT.

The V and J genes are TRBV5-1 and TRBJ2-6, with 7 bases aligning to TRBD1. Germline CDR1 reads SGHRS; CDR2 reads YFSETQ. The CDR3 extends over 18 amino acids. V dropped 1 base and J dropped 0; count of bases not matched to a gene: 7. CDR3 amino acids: CASSLISGQTSGANVLTF. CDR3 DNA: TGCGCCAGCAGCTTGATTTCGGGACAGACCTCTGGGGCCAACGTCCTGACTTTC.

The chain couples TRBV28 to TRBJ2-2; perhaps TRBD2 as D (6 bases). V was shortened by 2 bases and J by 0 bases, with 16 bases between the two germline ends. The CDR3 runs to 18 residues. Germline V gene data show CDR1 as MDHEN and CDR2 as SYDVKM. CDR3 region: CASSLGVTSRTNTGELFF. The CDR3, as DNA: TGTGCCAGCAGTTTAGGGGTTACTAGCCGAACGAACACCGGGGAGCTGTTTTTT. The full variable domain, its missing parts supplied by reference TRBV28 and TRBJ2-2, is DVKVTQSSRYLVKRTGEKVFLECVQDMDHENMFWYRQDPGLGLRLIYFSYDVKMKEKGDIPEGYSVSREKKERFSLILESASTNQTSMYLCASSLGVTSRTNTGELFFGEGSRLTVL.

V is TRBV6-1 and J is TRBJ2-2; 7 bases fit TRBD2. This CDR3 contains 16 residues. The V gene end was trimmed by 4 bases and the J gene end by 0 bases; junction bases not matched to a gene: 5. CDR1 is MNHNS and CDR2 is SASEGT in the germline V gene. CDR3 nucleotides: TGTGCCAGCAGTGCCCCGGGACTAACGAACACCGGGGAGCTGTTTTTT. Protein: CASSAPGLTNTGELFF.

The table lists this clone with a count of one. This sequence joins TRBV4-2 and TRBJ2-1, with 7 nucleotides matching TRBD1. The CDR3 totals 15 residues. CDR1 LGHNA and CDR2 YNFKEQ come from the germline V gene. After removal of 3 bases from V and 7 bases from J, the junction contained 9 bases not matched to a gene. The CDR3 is CASSQGQRSENEQFF. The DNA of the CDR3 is TGTGCCAGCAGCCAGGGACAGCGGTCCGAAAATGAGCAGTTCTTC.

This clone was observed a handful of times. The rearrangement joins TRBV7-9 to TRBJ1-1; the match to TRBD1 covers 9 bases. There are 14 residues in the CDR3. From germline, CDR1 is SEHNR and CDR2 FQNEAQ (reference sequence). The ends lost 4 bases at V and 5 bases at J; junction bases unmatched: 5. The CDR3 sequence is CASSSGQGWTEAFF. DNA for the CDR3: TGTGCCAGCAGCTCGGGACAGGGATGGACTGAAGCTTTCTTT. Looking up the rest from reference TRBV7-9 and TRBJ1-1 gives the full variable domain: DTGVSQNPRHKITKRGQNVTFRCDPISEHNRLYWYRQTLGQGPEFLTYFQNEAQLEKSRLLSDRFSAERPKGSFSTLEIQRTEQGDSAMYLCASSSGQGWTEAFFGQGTRLTVV.